This T cell receptor beta chain derives from a study of T cells after posttransplantation cyclophosphamide. Cells defined as naive were viable CD3+CD4+ or CD3+CD8+ and CCR7+CD45RA+CD45RO-CD95-CD27+CD28+. Peripheral blood was collected from the related graft donor on the marrow donation day. Germline-derived CDR1 and CDR2 are SNHLY and FYNNEI. The CDR3 is 14 residues long. Trimming removed 8 bases from V and 1 base from J; junction bases left unmatched: 6. Study-wide results and limits: Recipient CMV seropositivity and CMV reactivation strongly tracked TRB clonality. Donor-recipient repertoire similarity was low at 1-2 months, rising over year one. Skin or GI-infiltrating T cells shared few TRB sequences with blood.

Only in-frame clones appear in the TCRdb table, and some are missing; sequencing was by immunoSEQ multiplex PCR. The profile covers approximately 28,000 clones, with about nine tenths appearing a single time and 0.2% to 0.3% taken by the ten largest. A remark on this clone: The antigen is not known.

Material: naive CD4+ T cells sorted from PBMCs. The clonotype was recovered from an older woman in good health, CMV-negative, and a related stem cell transplant donor. The V and J genes are TRBV2 and TRBJ2-7; 9 bases map to TRBD1. CDR3 DNA sequence: TGTGCCAGCGGTCAGGACAGGGGTTCCTACGAGCAGTACTTC. As protein: CASGQDRGSYEQYF. The whole variable domain, filled in from reference TRBV2 and TRBJ2-7, reads EPEVTQTPSHQVTQMGQEVILRCVPISNHLYFYWYRQILGQKVEFLVSFYNNEISEKSEIFDDQFSVERPDGSNFTLKIRSTKLEDSAMYFCASGQDRGSYEQYFGPGTRLTVT.